The clone carrying this T cell receptor beta chain was seen at least ten times. Its antigen is not identified. This entry belongs to a study of T cell repertoires in cytomegalovirus infection. Study information: Public TCR beta signatures provided an indication of both CMV infection and a matching HLA type.

Study-level points and caveats: CMV carriers having the relevant HLA were flagged by cumulative public TCR beta family frequency. Dominating the ex vivo response were TCR beta clonotypes that were CMV-specific and HLA-C-restricted.

TCRdb analysed the reads with MiXCR anew, one entry per CDR3 protein. In the table there are about 250,000 distinct CDR3 sequences, around 6.2% of which are singletons. This CDR3 region has 15 residues. The ends lost 7 bases at V and 5 bases at J; junction bases unmatched: 5. Germline CDR1 is SGHTA and CDR2 is FQGNSA. This sequence was found in a human donor in good health (CMV status not recorded). Some clones in this sample may be carry-over from other donors' samples. What was sequenced was PBMCs. The chain carries TRBV7-2 and TRBJ2-2, with TRBD2 matching 12 bases. The CDR3 DNA is TGTGCCAGCAACCCCCTAGCGGGGGGGACCGGGGAGCTGTTTTTT. As protein: CASNPLAGGTGELFF.